This is a list of T cell receptor beta chains from one sample in a study of blood T cell repertoires in COVID-19. Sequencing was performed with immunoSEQ multiplex PCR; in TCRdb, only in-frame clones are kept and a portion is missing. The table shows hundreds of thousands of clones, with 90% occurring only once. Sequencing was done on a sample of PBMCs or T cells enriched from blood (not recorded which). The receptor source for this set is a man aged 60-69 years who had recovered from COVID-19. The CDR3 runs from the conserved cysteine through the conserved F or W. Each record gives: J gene, clone size, D gene, V gene, CDR3 protein, CDR3 DNA. D genes are given only for firm matches. The size field is filled for only some rows; it gives once, few, many or a size class.

>TRBJ2-3|-|TRBD2|TRBV7-3
CASGLAGTDTQYF
TGTGCCAGCGGACTAGCGGGCACAGATACGCAGTATTTT
>TRBJ2-1|-|TRBD2|TRBV5-4
CASSLGLAGGKAYNEQFF
TGTGCCAGCAGCCTAGGACTAGCGGGAGGGAAAGCCTACAATGAGCAGTTCTTC
>TRBJ1-5|-|TRBD1|TRBV4-1
CASSLKTGYGNQPQHF
TGCGCCAGCAGCCTCAAGACAGGGTATGGCAATCAGCCCCAGCATTTT
>TRBJ1-1|-|TRBD1|TRBV15
CATSYGTGVSTEAFF
TGTGCCACCAGCTATGGGACAGGGGTTAGCACTGAAGCTTTCTTT
>TRBJ1-4|-|-|TRBV7-9
CAVASGGEEKLFF
TGTGCCGTCGCTAGTGGGGGCGAGGAAAAACTGTTTTTT
>TRBJ1-1|-|TRBD1|TRBV9
CASSKTGWAGTEAFF
TGTGCCAGCAGCAAGACAGGGTGGGCAGGTACTGAAGCTTTCTTT
>TRBJ1-2|once|TRBD1|TRBV4-1
CASSQVQGARGYGYTF
TGCGCCAGCAGCCAAGTTCAGGGGGCGCGAGGCTATGGCTACACCTTC
>TRBJ2-1|-|TRBD2|TRBV3-1/TRBV3-2
CASSASGSWNEQFF
TGTGCCAGCAGCGCTAGCGGGAGTTGGAATGAGCAGTTCTTC
>TRBJ1-6|-|-|TRBV21-1
CASSTYRGHVYNSPLHF
TGTGCCAGCAGCACGTACAGGGGGCATGTCTATAATTCACCCCTCCACTTT
>TRBJ2-5|-|-|TRBV27
CASSASWTEQETQYF
TGTGCCAGCAGCGCAAGTTGGACAGAACAAGAGACCCAGTACTTC
>TRBJ2-5|-|TRBD2|TRBV4-1
CASSQDLRAGVEETQYF
TGCGCCAGCAGCCAAGATCTTAGGGCGGGGGTGGAGGAGACCCAGTACTTC
>TRBJ2-7|-|TRBD1|TRBV5-6
CASSGTAYEQYF
TGTGCCAGCAGTGGGACAGCCTACGAGCAGTACTTC
>TRBJ2-1|-|TRBD2|TRBV10-3
CAIKAGGPGEQFF
TGTGCCATCAAAGCGGGAGGGCCGGGTGAGCAGTTCTTC
>TRBJ2-7|-|TRBD2|TRBV9
CASSVASGILNEQYF
TGTGCCAGCAGCGTTGCTAGCGGGATTCTGAACGAGCAGTACTTC
>TRBJ1-1|-|-|TRBV10-3
CAIRETWNTEAFF
TGTGCCATCAGGGAGACTTGGAACACTGAAGCTTTCTTT